The clone carrying this T cell receptor (beta chain) was counted only a few times. The V gene's germline CDR1 is SGHRS and CDR2 YFSETQ. The CDR3 is made up of 11 amino acids. Deletions cut 2 bases from V and 8 bases from J, with 7 bases between. The data were obtained in a study of T-cell memory formation after mild COVID-19. TCRdb fed the 5' RACE reads into MiXCR, producing one record per CDR3 protein. This sample yields approximately 350,000 distinct CDR3 sequences, of which approximately 29% are seen a single time; around an eighth belongs to the top ten. The chain uses TRBV5-1 and TRBJ1-1; no clear D. The receptor's source is an adult woman who had mild COVID-19 (a few samples of this study predate the infection). Cell type and time point are not known. Sequenced sample: PBMCs or a T cell subset sorted from them (not recorded which). The CDR3 loop reads CASSLAGEAFF. The CDR3 DNA sequence: TGCGCCAGCAGCTTAGCGGGAGAAGCTTTCTTT.